The clone carrying this T cell receptor (beta chain) was found many times. The CDR3 has 12 amino acids. CDR1 and CDR2 (germline): SQVTM, ANQGSEA. J was trimmed by 1 base and V by 7 bases; bases with no gene match: 4. These data come from a study of CD8 T cells in ankylosing spondylitis. A single record per CDR3 protein comes from TCRdb applying MiXCR to the 5' RACE reads. The table lists about 250,000 distinct CDR3 sequences, 7% to 10% of them singletons. The V gene is TRBV29-1, the J gene TRBJ2-7; TRBD2 aligns across 7 bases. The sample taken for sequencing was blood, either unsorted or a sorted T cell fraction (not recorded which). This sequence was found in a female donor with ankylosing spondylitis or in good health (not recorded which). CDR3 nucleotide sequence: TGCAGCGCCCGGGGGGTTTCCTACGAGCAGTACTTC. This translates into CSARGVSYEQYF.